Listed below are T cell receptor beta chains from one sample, sequenced in a study of T cells in Graves' hyperthyroidism and ophthalmopathy. Via MiXCR, TCRdb re-called the multiplex PCR reads, giving one row per CDR3 protein. The sample carries roughly 700,000 distinct CDR3 sequences, around 15% recorded once. The material sequenced was blood. The source is a woman aged 18-29 years with Graves' hyperthyroidism. Both conserved end residues are part of each CDR3. A D gene is named only where the DNA matches it firmly. Size values are once, few and many counts, or a class for expanded clones, and some rows have none.

>TRBV24-1|TRBJ2-2|-|TRBD1
TGTGCCACCAGTGACGAAAGGGGGCCCGGGGAGCTGTTTTTT
CATSDERGPGELFF
>TRBV7-9|TRBJ2-3|many|-
TGTGCCAGCAGCCCTTCATCATGGGGTCGGAGGTCCCCAGATACGCAGTATTTT
CASSPSSWGRRSPDTQYF
>TRBV9|TRBJ2-3|few|TRBD1
TGTGCCAGCAGCCCCTATGACAGGGGGCAAGATACGCAGTATTTT
CASSPYDRGQDTQYF
>TRBV2|TRBJ2-5|many|TRBD2
TGTGCCAGCAGTGAAGTGCCTTGGACTAGCGGGAATAGAGAGACCCAGTACTTC
CASSEVPWTSGNRETQYF
>TRBV5-1|TRBJ2-6|many|-
TGCGCCAGCAGCTTGACGGCCCGGTCCTCTGGGGCCAACGTCCTGACTTTC
CASSLTARSSGANVLTF
>TRBV28|TRBJ1-6|-|-
TGTGCCAGCAGTGCCCTCAATTCACCCCTCCACTTT
CASSALNSPLHF
>TRBV5-6|TRBJ2-7|few|-
TGTGCCAGCAGCTGGGCCCCCAGGGCCACCTACGAGCAGTACTTC
CASSWAPRATYEQYF
>TRBV28|TRBJ2-7|many|-
TGTGCCAGCAGTTTATTCCTTTCGGTTAGCGGTGATTCCTACGAGCAGTACTTC
CASSLFLSVSGDSYEQYF
>TRBV19|TRBJ1-5|-|TRBD1
TGTGCCAGTAGGCCGGGACAGGGTAATATTCGGAATCAGCCCCAGCATTTT
CASRPGQGNIRNQPQHF
>TRBV20-1|TRBJ1-5|few|-
TGCAGTGCTACTAAGTCCCAGGCCCCCTATAGCAATCAGCCCCAGCATTTT
CSATKSQAPYSNQPQHF
>TRBV28|TRBJ1-5|many|TRBD1
TGTGCCAGCAGTCGGACAGGGAGGGCGTTGGGCAATCAGCCCCAGCATTTT
CASSRTGRALGNQPQHF
>TRBV7-9|TRBJ1-3|once|TRBD1
TGTGCCAGCAGTCGACAGGGTTCTGGAAACACCATATATTTT
CASSRQGSGNTIYF
>TRBV4-1|TRBJ1-6|many|-
TGCGCCAGCAGCCAAGACGGCGAAATTTCACCCCTCCACTTT
CASSQDGEISPLHF
>TRBV4-1|TRBJ1-2|-|TRBD1
TGCGCCAGCAGCCCAGCGACAGGGCAGGCCTATGGCTACACCTTC
CASSPATGQAYGYTF
>TRBV6-6|TRBJ1-4|few|-
TGTGCCAGCAGTTACGAAGCGACTAATGAAAAACTGTTTTTT
CASSYEATNEKLFF
>TRBV9|TRBJ2-3|few|-
TGTGCCAGCAGCGTAGAGGGATCAGATACGCAGTATTTT
CASSVEGSDTQYF
>TRBV29-1|TRBJ2-3|many|-
TGCAGCGTTGATTCCCATGGGACAGATACGCAGTATTTT
CSVDSHGTDTQYF
>TRBV6-1|TRBJ2-7|many|-
TGTGCCAGCAGTGAAGCTAGCGGACCCTCCTACGAGCAGTACTTC
CASSEASGPSYEQYF
>TRBV4-1|TRBJ2-5|-|-
TGCGCCAGCAGCCCCCTTTTTTCGGGGGTTAACGGAGAGACCCAGTACTTC
CASSPLFSGVNGETQYF
>TRBV12-3/TRBV12-4|TRBJ2-1|many|-
TGTGCCAGCAGTTCCCCTCGTGATAGTCTTAATGAGCAGTTCTTC
CASSSPRDSLNEQFF
>TRBV20-1|TRBJ2-2|many|-
TGCAGTGCTCCCGGTACAAGTACCGGGGAGCTGTTTTTT
CSAPGTSTGELFF
>TRBV29-1|TRBJ1-1|many|-
TGCAGCGTTGAATTCAGGGTCAAGGAAGCTTTCTTT
CSVEFRVKEAFF
>TRBV14|TRBJ2-7|few|TRBD1
TGTGCCAGCAGCCAAGGGGACAGGCTCTCCTACGAGCAGTACTTC
CASSQGDRLSYEQYF
>TRBV30|TRBJ2-7|-|TRBD2
TGTGCCTGGAGGGGCGCGACAACAGCGGGACTAAGTAGACCCTACGAGCAGTACTTC
CAWRGATTAGLSRPYEQYF
>TRBV7-2|TRBJ2-3|few|TRBD1
TGTGCCAGCAGCTTAGCAGGACAGGGGACGTGGACAGATACGCAGTATTTT
CASSLAGQGTWTDTQYF
>TRBV7-2|TRBJ1-3|-|-
TGTGCCAGCAGGCTAGTTTGGAAAGGGGACCGCGGACCCTCTGGAAACACCATATATTTT
CASRLVWKGDRGPSGNTIYF
>TRBV7-9|TRBJ2-7|many|-
TGTGCCAGCAGCTTATTACAGGGCGGCTACGAGCAGTACTTC
CASSLLQGGYEQYF
>TRBV4-1|TRBJ2-7|few|-
TGCGCCAGCAGCCAAGTAAGGGGAGGCGAGCAGTACTTC
CASSQVRGGEQYF
>TRBV9|TRBJ2-3|few|TRBD1
TGTGCCAGCAGCGGAGACAGGGTAGGGTCAGATACGCAGTATTTT
CASSGDRVGSDTQYF
>TRBV4-1|TRBJ2-3|many|TRBD1
TGCGCCAGCAGCCGCAACAGGGGAGCAGATACGCAGTATTTT
CASSRNRGADTQYF
>TRBV5-5|TRBJ1-5|-|-
TGTGCCAGCAGCCTACGATTCGGCCCGGATCAGCCCCAGCATTTT
CASSLRFGPDQPQHF